The clone carrying this T cell receptor (beta chain) has at least ten counts. Antigen unknown. This sample was taken from a study of T cell repertoires in cytomegalovirus infection. Background on the study: Public TCR beta signatures marked donors with CMV infection and the matching HLA.

Germline lookup yields CDR1 SGHTA and CDR2 FQGTGA. The CDR3 loop spans 15 amino acids. With 2 bases removed from V and 0 bases from J, the gap between germline ends came to 8 bases. TCRdb recomputed calls from the reads with MiXCR, one row per CDR3 protein. The data hold 300,000 or so distinct CDR3 sequences, with about a quarter observed a single time. Study-wide results and limits: In two of eight donors, the top clonotype was HLA-C-restricted CMV-specific. Summed frequency of public TCR beta families distinguished CMV carriers with the relevant HLA.

The clonotype originates from a human donor in good health (CMV status not recorded). Some clones in this sample may be carry-over from other donors' samples. Input material: PBMCs. V and J are TRBV7-3 and TRBJ2-1; D is uncertain. This CDR3 reads CASSLGESSYNEQFF. The CDR3 DNA reads as TGTGCCAGCAGCTTAGGGGAAAGCTCCTACAATGAGCAGTTCTTC.